Listed here are 24 T cell receptor beta chains from one sample, sequenced in a study of CD8+CD57+ T cells in acquired aplastic anemia. Individuals selected for sequencing had exhibited CD8+CD57+ cell expansion on flow cytometry. The use of genomic DNA as template underpinned the TCR beta VDJ and CDR3 profiling. TCRdb reanalysed the reads using MiXCR and keeps one entry per CDR3 protein. The data show over 150,000 distinct CDR3 sequences, almost 50% seen once. Sequenced sample: sorted CD4+, CD8+, or CD8+CD57+ T cells (not recorded which) from PBMCs. The receptors derive from a human donor with aplastic anemia.

V and J are TRBV19 and TRBJ2-2, with 7 positions matching TRBD2. The ends lost 7 bases at V and 4 bases at J; junction bases unmatched: 6. The CDR3 contains 14 residues. Germline V CDR1 and CDR2: LNHDA, SQIVND (reference sequence). The CDR3 nucleotides are TGTGCCAGTATTGGCATAGCGGGCACCGGGGAGCTGTTTTTT. This translates into CASIGIAGTGELFF. Supplemented by reference TRBV19 and TRBJ2-2, the full variable domain reads DGGITQSPKYLFRKEGQNVTLSCEQNLNHDAMYWYRQDPGQGLRLIYYSQIVNDFQKGDIAEGYSVSREKKESFPLTVTSAQKNPTAFYLCASIGIAGTGELFFGEGSRLTVL.

V and J are TRBV3-1 and TRBJ2-4; D ambiguous. CDR1 is LGHDT, CDR2 YNNKEL, per germline (reference sequence). With 5 bases removed from V and 0 bases from J, the gap between germline ends came to 14 bases. The CDR3 is 16 residues long. CDR3 nucleotides: TGTGCCAGCAGCACAACGGCCCTACTAGCCAAAAACATTCAGTACTTC. Encoded protein: CASSTTALLAKNIQYF.

The chain recombines TRBV7-9 with TRBJ1-4; no clear D gene. The CDR3 runs to 14 residues. Germline values: CDR1 SEHNR, CDR2 FQNEAQ (reference sequence). The V end lost 2 bases, the J end lost 0 bases, and 4 bases lay between the germline ends. The CDR3 is CASSLLATNEKLFF. For the CDR3, the DNA is TGTGCCAGCAGCTTACTCGCAACTAATGAAAAACTGTTTTTT.

J is TRBJ1-4 and V is TRBV7-9; D unclear. The CDR3 extends over 15 amino acids. Germline lookup yields CDR1 SEHNR and CDR2 FQNEAQ (reference sequence). V was cut by 4 bases and J by 4 bases, with 13 bases left in between. The CDR3 coding sequence is TGTGCCAGCAGCTCCGTCTCAACAGTTAATGAAAAACTGTTTTTT. It codes for CASSSVSTVNEKLFF.

Details on this clonotype: This may stem from a read error, because a much larger clone lies one nucleotide away. J is TRBJ1-3 and V is TRBV9; no reliable D call. Trimming stripped 0 bases from V and 6 bases from J, with 10 bases between. Germline CDR1 SGDLS, CDR2 YYNGEE. This CDR3 is built from 14 residues. This CDR3 reads CASSVARTENTIYF. CDR3 nucleotide sequence: TGTGCCAGCAGCGTAGCCAGGACCGAAAACACCATATATTTT.

Many counts were recorded for this clonotype. The chain links TRBV7-9 to TRBJ1-5; D is unresolved. Germline V gene sequence: CDR1 SEHNR, CDR2 FQNEAQ (reference sequence). The CDR3 consists of 13 residues. V gave up 1 base and J gave up 4 bases, with 5 bases separating them. CDR3: CASSLDENQPQHF. DNA for the CDR3: TGTGCCAGCAGCTTAGACGAGAATCAGCCCCAGCATTTT.

V and J are TRBV19 and TRBJ1-6; the match to TRBD1 covers 11 bases. Germline CDR1 reads LNHDA; CDR2 reads SQIVND (reference sequence). This CDR3 is 13 amino acids long. V lost 10 bases and J lost 11; bases outside the gene matches: 7. The CDR3 is CATMDRGLPPLHF. In DNA, the CDR3 is TGTGCCACTATGGACAGGGGGCTTCCACCCCTCCACTTT.

In this sample, this clonotype turned up once. The V and J genes are TRBV7-7 and TRBJ2-7; no clear D gene. CDR1 and CDR2 from the germline V gene are SSHAT and FNYEAQ (reference sequence). The CDR3 totals 14 residues. Trimming removed 1 base from V and 2 bases from J, with 9 bases in between. CDR3 bases: TGTGCCAGCAGCTTAGGTGGGAAGACCTACGAGCAGTACTTC. Translating it yields CASSLGGKTYEQYF.

The table lists this clonotype with many counts. V and J are TRBV29-1 and TRBJ1-1, with TRBD1 as a possible D gene (5 bases). V was clipped by 7 bases and J by 1 base, with 13 bases between them. This CDR3 region has 13 residues. The V gene's germline CDR1 is SQVTM and CDR2 ANQGSEA. The CDR3 loop is CSGRIQGNTEAFF. CDR3 DNA: TGCAGCGGCCGGATCCAGGGGAACACTGAAGCTTTCTTT.

The CDR3 is CASTGGGDTQYF. The CDR3 DNA reads TGTGCCAGCACAGGGGGCGGTGATACGCAGTATTTT. The chain has TRBV7-8 and TRBJ2-3, with TRBD1 matching 8 bases. The germline V gene has CDR1 SGHVS and CDR2 FQNEAQ. The J segment lost 6 bases and the V segment lost 7 bases, leaving 3 bases of the junction unmatched. The CDR3 covers 12 residues.

V usage is TRBV5-1 and J usage is TRBJ1-2; D not resolved. The CDR3 spans 14 residues. The V end lost 0 bases, the J end lost 7 bases, and 13 bases lay between the germline ends. Germline V gene sequence: CDR1 SGHRS, CDR2 YFSETQ. This chain's CDR3 is CASSLEPSTGGYTF. CDR3 in DNA: TGCGCCAGCAGCTTGGAGCCCTCTACTGGTGGCTACACCTTC.

Many counts were recorded for this clonotype. V and J are TRBV2 and TRBJ1-4, with a possible D match to TRBD1 (5 bases). V dropped 3 bases and J dropped 8 bases, with 19 bases sitting between them. The V gene's germline CDR1 is SNHLY and CDR2 FYNNEI. This CDR3 is 16 amino acids long. The DNA for the CDR3 is TGTGCCAGCAGTGAGGGGGACCGGGGCTTGGGGGAAAAACTGTTTTTT. Amino acid sequence: CASSEGDRGLGEKLFF.

This rearrangement joins TRBV9 to TRBJ1-1, with 7 nucleotides matching TRBD1. The CDR3 sequence is 15 residues long. CDR1 and CDR2 (germline): SGDLS, YYNGEE. The junction had 5 bases not matched to a gene; V was cut back by 3 bases and J by 0 bases. CDR3 region: CASSAKTGVNTEAFF. Here the CDR3 DNA reads TGTGCCAGCAGCGCGAAAACAGGGGTGAACACTGAAGCTTTCTTT.

This clonotype has at least ten counts. The chain is built from TRBV19 and TRBJ1-6, with D unclear. CDR3 length equals 14 residues. Germline CDR1 and CDR2: LNHDA and SQIVND (reference sequence). V gave up 5 bases and J gave up 6 bases, with 11 bases separating them. The CDR3 is CASSEVLSNSPLHF. CDR3 bases: TGTGCCAGTAGTGAGGTATTGAGTAATTCACCCCTCCACTTT.

To note about this clonotype: A much bigger clone sits one base away, suggesting this may be a read error. The CDR3 region is CASSEGLASHTQYF. CDR3 bases: TGTGCCAGCAGTGAGGGACTAGCGTCGCATACGCAGTATTTT. V gene TRBV6-1 combines with J gene TRBJ2-3; TRBD2 aligns across 10 bases. From germline, CDR1 is MNHNS and CDR2 SASEGT. V gave up 3 bases and J gave up 7 bases; unmatched junction bases: 4. The CDR3 is 14 residues long.

This clonotype was counted many times. The chain uses TRBV15 and TRBJ2-7; TRBD2 matches at 13 bases. This CDR3 is built from 15 residues. Losses at the gene ends were 3 bases for V and 6 bases for J; bases not matched to a gene: 5. In germline, CDR1 is LNHNV, CDR2 YYDKDF (reference sequence). The CDR3 is CATSRPLAGGREQYF. In DNA, the CDR3 is TGTGCCACCAGCAGGCCACTAGCGGGGGGGCGCGAGCAGTACTTC.

This clonotype was seen a few times. The J gene is TRBJ2-2, the V gene TRBV19, with D tentatively TRBD2 (8 bases). Between the trimmed V and J ends, which lost 8 bases and 5 bases, there was a span of 18 bases. Germline CDR1 and CDR2: LNHDA and SQIVND (reference sequence). The CDR3 runs to 15 residues. The CDR3, as DNA: TGTGCCAGTCAACCGGGAGGGGGCGTAACCGGGGAGCTGTTTTTT. Amino acid sequence: CASQPGGGVTGELFF.

As regards this clonotype: One end of the junction is discordant with germline, which a read error may explain. The V call is TRBV10-3, the J call TRBJ2-1, with D perhaps TRBD2 (5 bases). The CDR3 length is 13 residues. Germline assignment: CDR1 ENHRY and CDR2 SYGVKD. Here the CDR3 DNA reads TGTGCCACCAGTGATCCGGGAAACACGGAGCAGTTCTTC. It is translated as CATSDPGNTEQFF.

The sample holds one count of this clonotype. This chain joins TRBV12-3 or TRBV12-4 and TRBJ2-2; the D is unclear. The germline V and J ends were trimmed by 2 bases and 0 bases, with 13 bases remaining between them. There are 17 residues in the CDR3. The CDR3 nucleotides are TGTGCCAGCAGTTTACGTTTAATCAGTTCGAACACCGGGGAGCTGTTTTTT. Protein product: CASSLRLISSNTGELFF.

Points on this clonotype: A much larger clone lies a single base off, so this may be a read error. Without the conserved terminal phenylalanine or tryptophan, this CDR3 likely stems from a read error. The chain has TRBV5-1 and TRBJ1-4; TRBD1 matches at 7 bases. Germline CDR1 SGHRS, CDR2 YFSETQ. This CDR3 is built from 15 residues. Trimming removed 3 bases from V and 5 bases from J; junction bases left unmatched: 7. The CDR3 is CASSSLGQTNEKLFL. The DNA for the CDR3 is TGCGCCAGCAGCTCGCTGGGACAGACGAATGAAAAACTGTTTCTT.

The chain couples TRBV19 to TRBJ2-3; TRBD2 agrees at 13 bases. V shed 5 bases and J 6 bases; nucleotides not matched to a gene: 8. CDR3 length equals 16 residues. In germline, CDR1 is LNHDA, CDR2 SQIVND (reference sequence). The CDR3 region is CASSDTSGGARDTQYF. The CDR3 DNA reads TGTGCCAGTAGTGACACTAGCGGGGGGGCCCGGGATACGCAGTATTTT.

The chain uses TRBV4-2 and TRBJ1-3; 9 nucleotides align to TRBD1. V lost 4 bases to trimming and J lost 7 bases; unmatched junction nucleotides: 2. This CDR3 spans 13 amino acids. CDR1 is LGHNA and CDR2 is YNFKEQ in the germline V gene. The CDR3 sequence: CASSRDRGNTIYF. Here the CDR3 DNA reads TGTGCCAGCAGCCGAGACAGGGGGAACACCATATATTTT.

This clonotype appeared once. The rearrangement links TRBV5-5 to TRBJ2-7, with D possibly being TRBD1 (5 bases). From germline, CDR1 is SGHKS and CDR2 YYEKEE (reference sequence). There are 12 residues in the CDR3. V dropped 6 bases and J dropped 2 bases, with 9 bases sitting between them. CDR3 residues: CASTAGTYEQYF. In DNA form, the CDR3 reads TGTGCCAGCACTGCAGGGACCTACGAGCAGTACTTC.

The chain is built from TRBV7-2 and TRBJ2-7; 7 bases agree with TRBD1. With 6 bases clipped from V and 6 bases from J, the junction kept 14 bases outside the gene matches. The CDR3 runs to 15 residues. Germline CDR1 reads SGHTA; CDR2 reads FQGNSA. The CDR3 DNA follows: TGTGCCAGCAGGGCACGACAGGGCCCCTCGAGCGAGCAGTACTTC. Its protein is CASRARQGPSSEQYF.